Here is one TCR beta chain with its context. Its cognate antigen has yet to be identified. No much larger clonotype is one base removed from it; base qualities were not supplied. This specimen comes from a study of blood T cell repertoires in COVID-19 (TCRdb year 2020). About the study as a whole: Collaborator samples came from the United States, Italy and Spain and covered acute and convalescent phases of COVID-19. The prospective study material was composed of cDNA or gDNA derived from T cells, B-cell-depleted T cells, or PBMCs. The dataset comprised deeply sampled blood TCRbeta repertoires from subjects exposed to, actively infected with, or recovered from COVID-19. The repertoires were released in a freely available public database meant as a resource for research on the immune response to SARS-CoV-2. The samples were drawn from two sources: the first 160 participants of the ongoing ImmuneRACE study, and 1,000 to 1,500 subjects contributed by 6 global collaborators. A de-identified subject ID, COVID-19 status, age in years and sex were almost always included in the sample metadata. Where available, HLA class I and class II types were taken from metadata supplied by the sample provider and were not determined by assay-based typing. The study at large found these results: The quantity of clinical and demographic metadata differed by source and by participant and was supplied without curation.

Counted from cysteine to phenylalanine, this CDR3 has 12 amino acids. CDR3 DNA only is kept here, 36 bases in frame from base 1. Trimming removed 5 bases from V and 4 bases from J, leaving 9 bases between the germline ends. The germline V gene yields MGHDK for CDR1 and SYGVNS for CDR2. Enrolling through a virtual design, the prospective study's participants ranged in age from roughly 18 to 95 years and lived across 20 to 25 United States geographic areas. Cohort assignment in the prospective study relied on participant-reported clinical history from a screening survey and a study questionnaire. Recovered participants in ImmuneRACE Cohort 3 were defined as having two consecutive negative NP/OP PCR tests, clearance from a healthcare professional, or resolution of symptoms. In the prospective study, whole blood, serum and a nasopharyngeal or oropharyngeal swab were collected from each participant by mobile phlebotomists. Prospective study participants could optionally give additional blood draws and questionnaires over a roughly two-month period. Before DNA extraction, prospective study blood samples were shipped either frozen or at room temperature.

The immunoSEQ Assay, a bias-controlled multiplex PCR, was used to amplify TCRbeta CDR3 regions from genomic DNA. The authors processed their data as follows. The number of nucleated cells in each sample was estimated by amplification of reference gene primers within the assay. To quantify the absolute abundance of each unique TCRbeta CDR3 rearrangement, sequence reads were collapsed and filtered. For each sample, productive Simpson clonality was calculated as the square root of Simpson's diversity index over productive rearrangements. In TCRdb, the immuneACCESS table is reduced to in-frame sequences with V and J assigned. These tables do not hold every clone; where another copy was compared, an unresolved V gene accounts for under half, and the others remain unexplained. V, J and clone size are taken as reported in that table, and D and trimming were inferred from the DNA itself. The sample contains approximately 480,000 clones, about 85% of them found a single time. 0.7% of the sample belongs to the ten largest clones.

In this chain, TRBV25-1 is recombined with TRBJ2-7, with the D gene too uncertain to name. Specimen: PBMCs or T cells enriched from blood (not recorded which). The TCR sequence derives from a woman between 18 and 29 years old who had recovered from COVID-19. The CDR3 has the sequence CASSTKTYEQYF. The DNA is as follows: TGTGCCAGCAGTACGAAGACATACGAGCAGTACTTC.